A single sample gave rise to the 27 T cell receptor beta chains below, sequenced in a study of cytomegalovirus exposure and HLA in healthy donors. PCR amplification relied on 60 Vbeta primers (plus 13 Jbeta primers). Libraries were prepared by immunoSEQ multiplex PCR; TCRdb keeps only in-frame clonotypes and omits some of them. Found here are 100,000 to 150,000 clones, roughly 80% of them singletons; the top ten hold 0.95% to 1.5%. Material for sequencing was PBMCs. The receptor source for this set is a boy aged 5-17 years in good health and CMV-seronegative.

The J gene is TRBJ2-2, the V gene TRBV30; TRBD1 matches at 8 bases. This CDR3 comprises 14 residues. Trimming cost V 1 base and J 5 bases; bases outside gene matches: 3. Per germline, CDR1 GTSNPN and CDR2 SVGIG (reference sequence). The chain's CDR3 is CAWSGQGWTGELFF. The CDR3 DNA reads TGTGCCTGGAGTGGACAGGGGTGGACCGGGGAGCTGTTTTTT.

The gene calls are TRBV7-2 and TRBJ2-3; maybe TRBD1 (6 bases). The CDR3 contains 12 residues. Germline V gene sequence: CDR1 SGHTA, CDR2 FQGNSA. V lost 6 bases to trimming and J lost 5 bases, with 9 bases between them. In nucleotides, the CDR3 is TGTGCCAGCAGTCCACAGGGAGATACGCAGTATTTT. Amino acids: CASSPQGDTQYF.

The chain recombines TRBV7-2 with TRBJ2-1; D is uncertain. The length of the CDR3 is 13 residues. The V gene lost 2 bases and the J gene lost 6 bases, with 8 bases spanning the gap. CDR1 is SGHTA, CDR2 FQGNSA, per germline. The CDR3 nucleotides read TGTGCCAGCAGCTTAAAGAACTTCAATGAGCAGTTCTTC. This translates into CASSLKNFNEQFF.

The chain joins TRBV9 to TRBJ2-1; TRBD2 matches 7 bases. The germline V gene encodes CDR1 SGDLS and CDR2 YYNGEE. V trimming: 3 bases; J trimming: 6 bases; junction bases outside the gene matches: 0. This CDR3 contains 12 residues. In DNA, the CDR3 is TGTGCCAGCAGCGGACTAGCCAATGAGCAGTTCTTC. As protein: CASSGLANEQFF.

The rearrangement joins TRBV5-1 to TRBJ2-1; 12 bases line up with TRBD2. The CDR3 consists of 16 residues. V shed 4 bases and J 3 bases; nucleotides not matched to a gene: 5. Germline V gene sequence: CDR1 SGHRS, CDR2 YFSETQ. CDR3 region: CASSGGTSGFYNEQFF. The CDR3 DNA is TGCGCCAGCAGCGGCGGGACTAGCGGGTTCTACAATGAGCAGTTCTTC.

The chain links TRBV25-1 to TRBJ2-2, with TRBD2 matching over 7 bases. J was trimmed by 6 bases and V by 3 bases; bases with no gene match: 1. Per the germline V gene, CDR1 is MGHDK and CDR2 is SYGVNS. The CDR3 totals 13 residues. CDR3 DNA sequence: TGTGCCAGCAGTGAGGGAGGGGCCGGGGAGCTGTTTTTT. Its translation is CASSEGGAGELFF.

CDR3 sequence: CASSLTGGSNQPQHF. The CDR3 DNA reads TGTGCCAGTAGTCTCACAGGGGGGAGCAATCAGCCCCAGCATTTT. This chain joins TRBV19 and TRBJ1-5; 8 bases are a match to TRBD1. This CDR3 has 15 residues. Germline V gene lookup returns CDR1 LNHDA and CDR2 SQIVND (reference sequence). Trimming cost V 5 bases and J 1 base; bases outside gene matches: 4.

This sequence joins TRBV5-1 and TRBJ1-4, with 8 bases that match TRBD1. The CDR3 has 15 residues. Germline V gene lookup returns CDR1 SGHRS and CDR2 YFSETQ. Unmatched junction bases numbered 8, after V lost 3 bases and J lost 7 bases. Written as DNA, the CDR3 is TGCGCCAGCAGCTCCGAGACAGGGGAGGGTGAAAAACTGTTTTTT. It translates to CASSSETGEGEKLFF.

V gene TRBV27 combines with J gene TRBJ2-5, with TRBD2 identical over 11 bases. The assigned J gene may be wrong: the sequence end matches TRBJ2-7 better. The CDR3 runs 15 residues. Germline CDR1 MNHEY, CDR2 SMNVEV (reference sequence). CDR3: CASSAGLADPYEQYF. The CDR3 nucleotides read TGTGCCAGCAGTGCGGGACTAGCGGACCCCTACGAGCAGTACTTC.

The table lists this clone with a few counts. The chain has TRBV4-3 and TRBJ1-4, with a possible D match to TRBD1 (5 bases). The germline V gene encodes CDR1 LGHNA and CDR2 YSLEER. The V end lost 3 bases, the J end lost 6 bases, and 17 bases lay between the germline ends. The CDR3 runs 16 residues. The CDR3 reads CASSQDLWGGDEKLFF. The DNA for the CDR3 is TGCGCCAGCAGCCAGGACCTTTGGGGCGGAGATGAAAAACTGTTTTTT.

The genes are TRBV19 and TRBJ2-2; the D gene is possibly TRBD1 (5 bases). V gave up 10 bases and J gave up 0 bases, with 18 bases separating them. This CDR3 contains 16 residues. CDR1 and CDR2 from the germline V gene are LNHDA and SQIVND (reference sequence). Here the CDR3 DNA reads TGTGCCACAAGGCCTACAGGTACCTCGAACACCGGGGAGCTGTTTTTT. Its translation: CATRPTGTSNTGELFF.

The chain recombines TRBV7-2 with TRBJ2-3; 8 positions match TRBD2. The CDR3 covers 16 residues. CDR1 is SGHTA, CDR2 FQGNSA, per germline. V shed 4 bases and J 4 bases; nucleotides not matched to a gene: 10. The CDR3 loop is CASSSSGLAVSDTQYF. The CDR3 DNA sequence: TGTGCCAGCAGCTCGTCCGGACTAGCAGTATCAGATACGCAGTATTTT.

V and J are TRBV7-9 and TRBJ2-1; 7 bases align to TRBD1. Per the germline V gene, CDR1 is SEHNR and CDR2 is FQNEAQ (reference sequence). The V segment lost 6 bases and the J segment 9 bases; nucleotides outside the gene matches: 11. The CDR3 loop spans 14 amino acids. CDR3 coding DNA: TGTGCCAGCAGGAGGGACAGCGACACAGGTGAGCAGTTCTTC. Translated, it gives CASRRDSDTGEQFF.

The V and J genes are TRBV27 and TRBJ1-1, with unresolved D. CDR3 length equals 13 residues. The V end lost 3 bases, the J end lost 6 bases, and 11 bases lay between the germline ends. CDR1 is MNHEY and CDR2 is SMNVEV in the germline V gene (reference sequence). The CDR3 loop is CASSFLGSPEAFF. The DNA for the CDR3 is TGTGCCAGCAGTTTTCTAGGATCCCCTGAAGCTTTCTTT.

The rearrangement links TRBV9 to TRBJ2-1; D is ambiguous. CDR3 length equals 13 residues. The germline V gene has CDR1 SGDLS and CDR2 YYNGEE. Trimming took 3 bases from V and 3 from J, leaving 7 bases between them. Written as DNA, the CDR3 is TGTGCCAGCAGCGGATACTACTACAATGAGCAGTTCTTC. It encodes CASSGYYYNEQFF.

The chain is built from TRBV7-8 and TRBJ2-5; 13 nucleotides line up with TRBD2. TRBJ2-7 explains the end of the DNA better; the J call may be wrong. Germline CDR1 reads SGHVS; CDR2 reads FQNEAQ. The CDR3 spans 16 residues. The DNA of the CDR3 is TGTGCCAGCAGCTTCACTAGCGGGAGGGTGGCGGGCGAGCAGTACTTC. The encoded protein is CASSFTSGRVAGEQYF.

This chain connects TRBV5-4 to TRBJ1-1, with TRBD1 matching over 8 bases. CDR3 length: 15 amino acids. V lost 3 bases to trimming and J lost 4 bases; unmatched junction nucleotides: 8. The germline V gene encodes CDR1 SGHNT and CDR2 YYREEE (reference sequence). The CDR3 DNA reads TGTGCCAGCAGCTCCTGGCAGGGGGCGAGCACTGAAGCTTTCTTT. This translates into CASSSWQGASTEAFF.

This sequence joins TRBV6-1 and TRBJ2-1, with 13 bases matching TRBD2. The CDR3 contains 17 residues. The germline V gene has CDR1 MNHNS and CDR2 SASEGT. Losses at the gene ends were 1 base for V and 9 bases for J; bases not matched to a gene: 9. CDR3 loop: CASSEVPGTSGTGEQFF. CDR3 coding DNA: TGTGCCAGCAGTGAAGTCCCTGGGACTAGCGGGACGGGTGAGCAGTTCTTC.

This chain links TRBV27 with TRBJ2-2; TRBD2 might be the D (5 bases). V was clipped by 3 bases and J by 6 bases, with 8 bases between them. Germline assignment: CDR1 MNHEY and CDR2 SMNVEV (reference sequence). The CDR3 spans 13 residues. The CDR3 protein is CASSFAGAGELFF. Written as DNA, the CDR3 is TGTGCCAGCAGTTTTGCCGGGGCCGGGGAGCTGTTTTTT.

The V and J genes are TRBV9 and TRBJ2-7, with D perhaps TRBD1 (6 bases). The germline gives CDR1 SGDLS, CDR2 YYNGEE. V was pared by 0 bases and J by 1 base, with 14 bases between. The CDR3 has 16 amino acids. The CDR3 protein is CASSVAPGATSYEQYF. Written as DNA, the CDR3 is TGTGCCAGCAGCGTAGCCCCAGGGGCCACGTCCTACGAGCAGTACTTC.

This chain joins TRBV27 and TRBJ2-1; no firm D call. The CDR3 loop spans 13 amino acids. Germline loops: CDR1 MNHEY, CDR2 SMNVEV (reference sequence). V was trimmed by 5 bases and J by 6 bases, leaving 11 bases between them. The CDR3 region is CASSPNWSNEQFF. The CDR3 coding sequence is TGTGCCAGCAGTCCTAACTGGTCCAATGAGCAGTTCTTC.

The chain is built from TRBV4-1 and TRBJ1-3; D is unresolved. The V gene's germline CDR1 is MGHRA and CDR2 YSYEKL. This CDR3 comprises 15 residues. V was shortened by 2 bases and J by 2 bases, with 10 bases between the two germline ends. The DNA of the CDR3 is TGCGCCAGCAGCCAAATTTCCCTCCCTGGAAACACCATATATTTT. This encodes CASSQISLPGNTIYF.

The chain links TRBV9 to TRBJ2-3, with 12 nucleotides matching TRBD2. The CDR3 has 15 amino acids. Germline-derived CDR1 and CDR2 are SGDLS and YYNGEE. The V segment lost 3 bases and the J segment 3 bases; nucleotides outside the gene matches: 2. CDR3: CASSASGGGTDTQYF. The CDR3 DNA follows: TGTGCCAGCAGCGCTAGCGGGGGGGGGACAGATACGCAGTATTTT.

The rearrangement uses TRBV25-1 and TRBJ2-1; the match to TRBD2 covers 10 bases. This CDR3 has 16 residues. Germline assignment: CDR1 MGHDK and CDR2 SYGVNS. The J segment lost 4 bases and the V segment lost 2 bases, leaving 5 bases of the junction unmatched. CDR3 residues: CASSETLAGTYNEQFF. In DNA form, the CDR3 reads TGTGCCAGCAGTGAAACACTAGCGGGAACTTACAATGAGCAGTTCTTC.

This sequence joins TRBV6-1 and TRBJ2-1; D gene ambiguous. Trimming left V 7 bases short and J 3 bases short, with 4 bases between. The CDR3 length is 11 residues. Germline CDR1 is MNHNS and CDR2 is SASEGT. CDR3 DNA sequence: TGTGCCAGCACCTACTACAATGAGCAGTTCTTC. This codes for CASTYYNEQFF.

The chain couples TRBV25-1 to TRBJ2-5; 10 bases line up with TRBD1. The end of the DNA is better explained by TRBJ2-7, so the J call may be wrong. Germline loops: CDR1 MGHDK, CDR2 SYGVNS. The CDR3 runs 12 residues. The CDR3 region has the DNA TGTGCCAGCGGGACAGGGGTCCACGAGCAGTACTTC. This encodes CASGTGVHEQYF.

The CDR3 DNA reads TGTGCCAGCGTCGACGCCGCGAGCGGGAGCTACAATGAGCAGTTCTTC. Translating gives CASVDAASGSYNEQFF. This chain uses TRBV27 with TRBJ2-1; 8 nucleotides match TRBD2. The germline gives CDR1 MNHEY, CDR2 SMNVEV (reference sequence). With 8 bases clipped from V and 3 bases from J, the junction kept 12 bases outside the gene matches. The CDR3 spans 16 residues.